A single TCR beta chain is shown here with its context. In the original processing: The assay estimated nucleated cells by amplifying reference gene primers. Repertoires were generated with immunoSEQ multiplex PCR, while TCRdb's copy carries only in-frame clones and drops some. V, J and clone size were drawn from that table, and D and trimming were deduced from the DNA. The sample records around 82,000 clones, approximately 91% being singletons. This record belongs to a study of blood T cell repertoires in COVID-19. Study details: Samples representing acute and convalescent COVID-19 were sourced from the United States, Italy and Spain. PBMCs, B-cell-depleted T cells, or T cells provided the cDNA or gDNA that made up the material.

Deletions cut 1 base from V and 4 bases from J, with 10 bases between. CDR1 SGHTA and CDR2 FQGNSA come from the germline V gene. There are 14 residues in the CDR3. Sequencing used peripheral blood. J is TRBJ1-2 and V is TRBV7-2; D is undetermined. This clonotype was sampled from a man between 65 and 80 years old with active or convalescent COVID-19. The CDR3 here is CASSLEQATYGYTF. DNA for the CDR3: TGTGCCAGCAGCTTAGAGCAGGCCACCTATGGCTACACCTTC.